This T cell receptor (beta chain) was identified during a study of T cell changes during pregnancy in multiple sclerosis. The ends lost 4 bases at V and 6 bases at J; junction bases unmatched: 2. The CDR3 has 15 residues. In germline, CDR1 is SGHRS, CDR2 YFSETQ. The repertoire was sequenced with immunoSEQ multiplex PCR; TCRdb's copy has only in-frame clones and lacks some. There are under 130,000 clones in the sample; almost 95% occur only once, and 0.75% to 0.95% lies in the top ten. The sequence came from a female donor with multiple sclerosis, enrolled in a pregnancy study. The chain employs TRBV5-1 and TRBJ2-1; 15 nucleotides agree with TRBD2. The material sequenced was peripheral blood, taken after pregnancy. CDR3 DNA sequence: TGCGCCAGCAGCGCGGGACTAGCGGGGGGCAATGAGCAGTTCTTC. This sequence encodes CASSAGLAGGNEQFF.